The clone carrying this TCR beta chain came up a few times. The method was immunoSEQ multiplex PCR; TCRdb's version includes in-frame clones alone and lacks a portion of them. The table includes 30,000 to 35,000 clones, over 85% detected once. This sample was taken from a study of OX40 agonist ivuxolimab in advanced cancers. Autoimmune disease history or systemic immunosuppression meant exclusion. The CDR3 runs 12 residues. Germline V gives CDR1 WNHNN, CDR2 SYGVQD (reference sequence). Trimming stripped 4 bases from V and 4 bases from J, with 5 bases between. This receptor was taken from an adult with an advanced solid tumor such as melanoma, head and neck, liver or kidney cancer. The sequencing here drew on CD4+ or CD8+ T cells sorted from blood, taken in a trial of the OX40 agonist ivuxolimab. V and J are TRBV10-1 and TRBJ1-5; D remains ambiguous. The CDR3 coding sequence is TGCGCCAGCAGTGGGGTAAATCAGCCCCAGCATTTT. Protein sequence: CASSGVNQPQHF.